This entry describes one T cell receptor (beta chain). The sample is drawn from a study of blood T cell repertoires in COVID-19. Study in general: Samples taken during acute and convalescent COVID-19 were collected in the United States, Italy and Spain. Nucleic acid was either cDNA or gDNA, and it came from T cells, B-cell-depleted T cells, or PBMCs.

V was pared by 2 bases and J by 1 base, with 6 bases between. CDR3 length: 14 residues. CDR1 is MNHEY and CDR2 is SMNVEV in the germline V gene (reference sequence). Original processing methods: Reference gene primer amplification gave nucleated cell count estimates. Data came from immunoSEQ multiplex PCR; TCRdb stores just in-frame clones and leaves some out. D and trimming come from the DNA, and the V and J calls and clone size come from that table. The sample holds over 100,000 clones, approximately 88% seen once. The sequence was obtained from a man in his fifties with acute or convalescent COVID-19. This chain links TRBV27 with TRBJ1-5; D remains unclear. The sequenced material came from peripheral blood. The CDR3 is CASSLGLSNQPQHF. CDR3 bases: TGTGCCAGCAGTTTAGGACTGAGCAATCAGCCCCAGCATTTT.